This is a list of T cell receptor beta chains from one sample in a study of blood T cells in healthy people across ages. TCRdb called the 5' RACE reads again in MiXCR, with one record for every CDR3 protein. The table shows about 1,600,000 distinct CDR3 sequences, with 40% to 50% occurring only once. The source material was blood. The receptors stem from a woman aged 18-29 years in good health. The CDR3 runs from the conserved cysteine through the conserved F or W. The D gene is left open where the match is weak. A clone size is listed for some rows: how often the clone was seen (once, few, many), or a class if it is expanded.

V gene	clone size	J gene	D gene	CDR3 protein	CDR3 DNA
TRBV6-1	-	TRBJ2-2	TRBD1	CASSLTGWGTGELFF	TGTGCCAGCAGTTTGACAGGGTGGGGGACCGGGGAGCTGTTTTTT
TRBV6-6	few	TRBJ1-2	-	CASIGHSNYGYTF	TGTGCCAGCATAGGGCACTCAAACTATGGCTACACCTTC
TRBV2	once	TRBJ1-4	TRBD1	CASKLQGAGEKLFF	TGTGCCAGCAAATTACAGGGGGCGGGTGAAAAACTGTTTTTT
TRBV27	few	TRBJ2-3	TRBD2	CASSPPTSGSTDTQYF	TGTGCCAGCAGTCCCCCGACTAGCGGGAGTACAGATACGCAGTATTTT
TRBV20-1	-	TRBJ2-5	-	CGARRETQYF	TGCGGTGCTAGAAGAGAGACCCAGTACTTC
TRBV6-5	-	TRBJ2-2	-	CASSYSWENTGELFF	TGTGCCAGCAGTTACTCGTGGGAGAACACCGGGGAGCTGTTTTTT
TRBV6-1	-	TRBJ1-5	-	CASSPDIDQPQHF	TGTGCCAGCAGTCCCGACATTGATCAGCCCCAGCATTTT
TRBV30	few	TRBJ1-6	TRBD1	CAWSQGQTNSPLHF	TGTGCCTGGAGTCAGGGACAGACAAATTCACCCCTCCACTTT
TRBV15	-	TRBJ1-1	-	CATSRVGNTEAFF	TGTGCCACCAGCAGGGTAGGGAACACTGAAGCTTTCTTT
TRBV7-9	few	TRBJ2-3	-	CASSIPQGTQYF	TGTGCCAGCAGCATCCCCCAGGGGACGCAGTATTTT
TRBV20-1	-	TRBJ1-1	-	CSAPRAWTANTEAFF	TGCAGTGCCCCCCGCGCGTGGACAGCGAACACTGAAGCTTTCTTT
TRBV14	-	TRBJ2-1	TRBD2	CASSQWTSGYNEQFF	TGTGCCAGCAGCCAATGGACTAGCGGATACAATGAGCAGTTCTTC
TRBV6-1	-	TRBJ2-6	TRBD1	CASSDTGAGANVLTF	TGTGCCAGCAGCGATACAGGGGCCGGGGCCAACGTCCTGACTTTC
TRBV29-1	few	TRBJ2-1	TRBD1	CSAGQANEQFF	TGCAGCGCGGGACAGGCGAATGAGCAGTTCTTC
TRBV7-9	-	TRBJ2-5	TRBD2	CASTSAGAETQYF	TGTGCCAGCACCTCAGCGGGAGCGGAGACCCAGTACTTC
TRBV6-6	-	TRBJ2-5	TRBD2	CASSATSGGAYNEQYF	TGTGCCAGCAGTGCTACTAGCGGGGGGGCCTACAATGAGCAGTACTTC
TRBV20-1	-	TRBJ2-7	-	CSASAAMVYNEQYF	TGCAGTGCTAGTGCGGCTATGGTTTACAATGAGCAGTACTTC
TRBV6-1	-	TRBJ1-5	TRBD1	CASAGGNGNQPQHF	TGTGCCAGCGCAGGGGGCAACGGCAATCAGCCCCAGCATTTT
TRBV7-9	medium-sized	TRBJ2-1	TRBD2	CASSLLDGGANEQFF	TGTGCCAGCAGCTTACTAGACGGGGGGGCGAATGAGCAGTTCTTC
TRBV27	-	TRBJ2-3	-	CASSPRAGASTDTQYF	TGTGCCAGCAGTCCGAGGGCGGGGGCCAGCACAGATACGCAGTATTTT
TRBV7-2	few	TRBJ2-1	-	CASSLAFGPYNEQFF	TGTGCCAGCAGCTTAGCATTCGGCCCCTACAATGAGCAGTTCTTC
TRBV27	-	TRBJ1-2	TRBD1	CASGFSTGGGGYTF	TGTGCCAGCGGTTTCTCGACAGGGGGTGGCGGCTACACCTTC
TRBV12-3/TRBV12-4	-	TRBJ1-2	TRBD1	CASSPQPGQGHRGYTF	TGTGCCAGCAGCCCGCAGCCGGGACAGGGTCATCGGGGCTACACCTTC
TRBV5-1	-	TRBJ2-5	-	CASSLGGAPYQETQYF	TGCGCCAGCAGCTTGGGGGGGGCCCCCTACCAAGAGACCCAGTACTTC
TRBV25-1	-	TRBJ2-3	TRBD2	CASSHTTSGGPAQYF	TGTGCCAGCAGTCATACCACTAGCGGGGGGCCGGCGCAGTATTTT
TRBV7-9	few	TRBJ1-1	-	CASSFPSGNTEAFF	TGTGCCAGCAGCTTTCCGTCAGGGAACACTGAAGCTTTCTTT
TRBV13	-	TRBJ2-2	-	CASSLGLASAGELFF	TGTGCCAGCAGCTTAGGGCTAGCGAGCGCCGGGGAGCTGTTTTTT
TRBV20-1	-	TRBJ1-2	-	CSARDRAGNNYGYTF	TGCAGTGCTAGAGATCGTGCAGGCAACAACTATGGCTACACCTTC
TRBV7-2	many	TRBJ2-7	-	CASSSNRVSYEQYF	TGTGCCAGCAGCTCTAACAGGGTCTCCTACGAGCAGTACTTC
TRBV7-2	-	TRBJ2-1	TRBD1	CASSLVGTVLYEQFF	TGTGCCAGCAGCTTAGTCGGGACAGTCCTGTATGAGCAGTTCTTC
TRBV2	-	TRBJ1-6	-	CASSTEQGWNSPLHF	TGTGCCAGCAGTACCGAACAGGGTTGGAATTCACCCCTCCACTTT
TRBV5-1	few	TRBJ2-1	-	CASSRGGGAHTYNEQFF	TGCGCCAGCAGTCGTGGAGGGGGCGCACATACGTACAATGAGCAGTTCTTC
TRBV9	-	TRBJ2-4	-	CASSVERSDIQYF	TGTGCCAGCAGCGTAGAAAGGTCGGATATTCAGTACTTC
TRBV7-2	-	TRBJ1-1	TRBD1	CASSLSGQGYWGTEAFF	TGTGCCAGCAGCTTATCGGGACAGGGATATTGGGGAACTGAAGCTTTCTTT
TRBV7-9	once	TRBJ2-1	TRBD1	CASSGQGPNNEQFF	TGTGCCAGCAGTGGACAGGGACCAAACAATGAGCAGTTCTTC
TRBV5-1	few	TRBJ2-3	-	CASSPGVGSTDTQYF	TGCGCCAGCAGCCCCGGTGTGGGGAGCACAGATACGCAGTATTTT
TRBV2	-	TRBJ1-2	TRBD1	CAGNGQANYGYTF	TGTGCCGGCAACGGACAGGCCAACTATGGCTACACCTTC
TRBV15	few	TRBJ1-1	-	CATSRADLNTEAFF	TGTGCCACCAGCAGGGCGGACCTGAACACTGAAGCTTTCTTT
TRBV28	-	TRBJ1-2	-	CAGSGEPEGYTF	TGTGCCGGAAGCGGGGAGCCTGAAGGCTACACCTTC